The text below deals with one T cell receptor (beta chain). Its antigen target is currently unknown. One base away there is no much larger clone; base qualities are not given. The sample comes from a study of blood T cell repertoires in COVID-19 (dated by TCRdb to 2018 to 2020). In the study overall: The collaborator samples originated in the United States, Italy and Spain and spanned the acute and convalescent phases of COVID-19. The material from the prospective study consisted of cDNA or gDNA derived from T cells, B-cell-depleted T cells, or PBMCs. The dataset comprised deeply sampled blood TCRbeta repertoires from subjects exposed to, actively infected with, or recovered from COVID-19. The repertoires were made available in a free public database intended to serve as a resource for research on the immune response to SARS-CoV-2. The samples were drawn from the first 160 participants of the ongoing ImmuneRACE study and from over a thousand subjects provided by 6 global collaborators. A de-identified subject ID, COVID-19 status, age in years and sex were almost always included in the sample metadata. Where available, HLA class I and class II types were taken from metadata supplied by the sample provider and were not determined by assay-based typing. Summary of the overall study and its limitations: The quantity of clinical and demographic metadata differed by source and by participant and was supplied without curation.

Each collaborating institution followed its own protocols to collect whole blood in K2EDTA tubes. Collaborator samples were shipped for TCRbeta analysis as frozen whole blood, isolated PBMCs, or DNA extracted from either sample type. CDR1 SGHRS and CDR2 YFSETQ were looked up in the germline V gene. Reading from cysteine to phenylalanine, the CDR3 counts 14 amino acids. CDR3 DNA only is kept here, 42 bases in frame from base 1. Relative to germline, V is missing 0 bases and J is missing 6 bases, with 2 bases of the junction outside any gene match. The immunoSEQ Assay, a bias-controlled multiplex PCR, was used to amplify TCRbeta CDR3 regions from genomic DNA. As for the authors' bioinformatics: Within the assay, amplification of reference gene primers was used to estimate how many nucleated cells each sample contained. To quantify the absolute abundance of each unique TCRbeta CDR3 rearrangement, sequence reads were collapsed and filtered. For each sample, productive Simpson clonality was calculated as the square root of Simpson's diversity index over productive rearrangements. Held by TCRdb, this immuneACCESS table contains in-frame sequences only and omits some clones. Under half of the omission traces to an unresolved V gene where checked; the cause of the rest is unknown. V and J calls and clone size are copied from that table; D and trimming were computed from the DNA. This sample gives 150,000 to 180,000 clones in total; less than 95% of them show up just once. The leading ten clones occupy 0.5% to 0.55% of the sample.

The sequence joins TRBV5-1 to TRBJ1-5; 8 bases in the junction line up with TRBD1. The sequencing sample was made of peripheral blood. The TCR sequence derives from a man between 50 and 59 years old with acute or convalescent COVID-19. The DNA sequence follows: TGCGCCAGCAGCTTGGGCACAGGGGGTCAGCCCCAGCATTTT. It translates as CASSLGTGGQPQHF.